This TCR beta chain was found in a study of molecular identifiers for immune sequencing clone quantification. Whole-study context: For replicates, RNA isolated from about 20,000 or 100,000 naive CD8 cells was divided into five portions, of which four were sequenced. General study points: Clone sizes could be underestimated for highly expanded clones when identical TCR molecules share a barcode. Spiked Jurkat TCR RNA originating from one cell could reportedly be identified amid roughly 970,000 naive cells.

This clonotype was counted ten times or more. Its matching antigen is unknown. Bulk TCR libraries used previously described methods and listed TCR primers. TCRdb re-called the PCR reads with MiXCR, one entry per CDR3 protein. This repertoire shows about 300,000 distinct CDR3 sequences, about a fifth found once; its top ten account for 0.7% to 0.9%. The TCR was taken from a human donor in good health. Some libraries in this study had Jurkat cell RNA spiked in. Sequencing was done on a sample of naive CD8+ T cells from blood, with Jurkat cell RNA spiked in. Indicated subset: FACS-sorted CD8+CD4-CCR7+CD45RA+ naive T cells.

The CDR3 sequence: CASSSSNSYEQYF. The CDR3 nucleotides read TGTGCCAGCAGCTCTAGTAACTCCTACGAGCAGTACTTC. The J gene is TRBJ2-7, the V gene TRBV7-9; D remains ambiguous. Germline values: CDR1 SEHNR, CDR2 FQNEAQ (reference sequence). Trimming cost V 4 bases and J 0 bases, with 7 bases left between them. CDR3 size: 13 residues. Using reference TRBV7-9 and TRBJ2-7 for the parts outside the CDR3, the full variable domain is DTGVSQNPRHKITKRGQNVTFRCDPISEHNRLYWYRQTLGQGPEFLTYFQNEAQLEKSRLLSDRFSAERPKGSFSTLEIQRTEQGDSAMYLCASSSSNSYEQYFGPGTRLTVT.